A single sample is the source of the 13 T cell receptor beta chains below, sequenced in a study of CD8+ T cells in alopecia areata. The treatment here: oral pan-JAK inhibitor, 5-10 mg twice daily. RNA extraction and reverse transcription yielded cDNA as sequencing template. Produced via immunoSEQ multiplex PCR; TCRdb's table is partial and in-frame only. This table has roughly 280,000 clones, about 62% appearing once. Here the sequenced sample was CD4+ T cells sorted from blood, taken around week 54, from a patient treated with tofacitinib. All receptors come from a human donor with alopecia areata.

This clone was detected only a few times. The conserved phenylalanine or tryptophan normally closing the CDR3 is absent here, so this likely arose from a read error. The DNA is omitted, as the CDR3 cannot be located on it reliably, and the CDR3 follows TCRdb's listing. This CDR3 reads CASGDEVA. The rearrangement links TRBV7-9 to TRBJ2-3. The germline gives CDR1 SEHNR, CDR2 FQNEAQ (reference sequence). The CDR3 extends over 8 residues, inclusive of both ends.

This clone was seen only a few times. CDR3: CASSLTARGNTEAFF. CDR3 nucleotides: TGTGCCAGCTCACTTACGGCCAGGGGGAACACTGAAGCTTTCTTT. The genes are TRBV18 and TRBJ1-1; D is possibly TRBD1 (6 bases). The CDR3 length is 15 residues. With 4 bases removed from V and 1 base from J, the gap between germline ends came to 13 bases. Per the germline V gene, CDR1 is KGHSH and CDR2 is LQKENI.

This sequence joins TRBV6-5 and TRBJ2-1, with D tentatively TRBD2 (6 bases). CDR1 is MNHEY and CDR2 is SVGAGI in the germline V gene. The CDR3 is 13 amino acids. The V and J ends lost 3 bases and 6 bases respectively, with 9 bases between them. DNA for the CDR3: TGTGCCAGCAGTTATGTGGAGGGCAATGAGCAGTTCTTC. It encodes CASSYVEGNEQFF.

The table lists this clone with a few counts. The chain employs TRBV19 and TRBJ2-3; 8 bases line up with TRBD2. The V gene end was trimmed by 6 bases and the J gene end by 3 bases; junction bases not matched to a gene: 5. The CDR3 has 14 residues. CDR1 is LNHDA and CDR2 is SQIVND in the germline V gene (reference sequence). The CDR3 bases are TGTGCCAGTAGGACCCCGGGAGGGACAGATACGCAGTATTTT. Translation: CASRTPGGTDTQYF. The full variable domain, rest sourced from reference TRBV19 and TRBJ2-3, is DGGITQSPKYLFRKEGQNVTLSCEQNLNHDAMYWYRQDPGQGLRLIYYSQIVNDFQKGDIAEGYSVSREKKESFPLTVTSAQKNPTAFYLCASRTPGGTDTQYFGPGTRLTVL.

This clone showed up just a few times. V is TRBV7-2 and J is TRBJ2-5; possible D gene TRBD2, 6 bases. This CDR3 region has 15 residues. The ends were cut back, 5 bases at V and 3 bases at J, with 16 bases in the middle. Germline CDR1 and CDR2: SGHTA and FQGNSA. CDR3 residues: CASSPGELAKETQYF. CDR3 nucleotides: TGTGCCAGCAGCCCAGGAGAGCTAGCGAAAGAGACCCAGTACTTC.

The rearrangement uses TRBV7-2 and TRBJ2-7, with D maybe TRBD1 (5 bases). The CDR3 totals 15 residues. CDR1 is SGHTA and CDR2 is FQGNSA in the germline V gene. The germline V and J ends were trimmed by 2 bases and 3 bases, with 14 bases remaining between them. The CDR3, as DNA: TGTGCCAGCAGCTTATTGGGGCAGGCAAACTACGAGCAGTACTTC. Translated: CASSLLGQANYEQYF.

This clone was seen only a few times. At the DNA level, this CDR3 is encoded by other sequences in the same sample as well. The chain combines TRBV9 with TRBJ2-7, with TRBD1 identical over 9 bases. The CDR3 length is 14 residues. V gave up 0 bases and J gave up 3 bases; unmatched junction bases: 1. The germline V gene has CDR1 SGDLS and CDR2 YYNGEE. CDR3 amino acids: CASSVATGGYEQYF. In nucleotides, the CDR3 is TGTGCCAGCAGCGTAGCGACAGGGGGCTACGAGCAGTACTTC.

The rearrangement joins TRBV29-1 to TRBJ1-2, with D uncertain. Germline V gene sequence: CDR1 SQVTM, CDR2 ANQGSEA. V was clipped by 1 base and J by 7 bases, with 13 bases between them. The length of the CDR3 is 13 residues. The DNA for the CDR3 is TGCAGCGTTGAAGTATCCAGGTCCAGTGGCTACACCTTC. This gives the protein CSVEVSRSSGYTF. Together with reference TRBV29-1 and TRBJ1-2, the CDR3 gives the full variable domain: SAVISQKPSRDICQRGTSLTIQCQVDSQVTMMFWYRQQPGQSLTLIATANQGSEATYESGFVIDKFPISRPNLTFSTLTVSNMSPEDSSIYLCSVEVSRSSGYTFGSGTRLTVV.

This rearrangement joins TRBV27 to TRBJ2-6, with D perhaps given as TRBD1 or TRBD2 (5 bases each). In germline, CDR1 is MNHEY, CDR2 SMNVEV (reference sequence). V was cut by 8 bases and J by 2 bases, with 16 bases left in between. This CDR3 comprises 16 residues. CDR3 nucleotides: TGTGCCAGCCTACAGGAGGCGTGTCCTGGGGCCAACGTCCTGACTTTC. Protein sequence: CASLQEACPGANVLTF.

The chain is built from TRBV29-1 and TRBJ2-5; unclear D gene. Germline-derived CDR1 and CDR2 are SQVTM and ANQGSEA. The CDR3 runs 11 residues. V shed 8 bases and J shed 4 bases, with 11 bases lying between them. The DNA of the CDR3 is TGCAGCCCAAAATGGGGAGAGACCCAGTACTTC. This gives the protein CSPKWGETQYF. Full variable domain (remainder filled in from reference TRBV29-1 and TRBJ2-5): SAVISQKPSRDICQRGTSLTIQCQVDSQVTMMFWYRQQPGQSLTLIATANQGSEATYESGFVIDKFPISRPNLTFSTLTVSNMSPEDSSIYLCSPKWGETQYFGPGTRLLVL.

The chain recombines TRBV6-5 with TRBJ2-2; D gene ambiguous. CDR1 and CDR2 (germline): MNHEY, SVGAGI. The CDR3 covers 16 residues. Deletions cut 2 bases from V and 1 base from J, with 11 bases between. The CDR3 sequence: CASSYRQFWNTGELFF. The CDR3 DNA follows: TGTGCCAGCAGTTACAGGCAGTTTTGGAACACCGGGGAGCTGTTTTTT.

The V call is TRBV11-2, the J call TRBJ2-1; possibly TRBD2 for D (6 bases). This CDR3 comprises 15 residues. Looked up from germline, CDR1 is SGHAT and CDR2 is FQNNGV. V was shortened by 3 bases and J by 7 bases, with 16 bases between the two germline ends. The CDR3 DNA reads TGTGCCAGCAGCTTCCAAAGATTCGGGACTAATGAGCAGTTCTTC. Translation gives CASSFQRFGTNEQFF.

The chain has TRBV7-3 and TRBJ2-2; 8 nucleotides match TRBD1. Germline trimming cut 0 bases from V and 6 bases from J; bases unmatched to any gene: 3. Germline V gene data show CDR1 as SGHTA and CDR2 as FQGTGA. CDR3 length equals 15 residues. Written as DNA, the CDR3 is TGTGCCAGCAGCTTAACCCCAGGGGGCTCCGGGGAGCTGTTTTTT. Translated: CASSLTPGGSGELFF.